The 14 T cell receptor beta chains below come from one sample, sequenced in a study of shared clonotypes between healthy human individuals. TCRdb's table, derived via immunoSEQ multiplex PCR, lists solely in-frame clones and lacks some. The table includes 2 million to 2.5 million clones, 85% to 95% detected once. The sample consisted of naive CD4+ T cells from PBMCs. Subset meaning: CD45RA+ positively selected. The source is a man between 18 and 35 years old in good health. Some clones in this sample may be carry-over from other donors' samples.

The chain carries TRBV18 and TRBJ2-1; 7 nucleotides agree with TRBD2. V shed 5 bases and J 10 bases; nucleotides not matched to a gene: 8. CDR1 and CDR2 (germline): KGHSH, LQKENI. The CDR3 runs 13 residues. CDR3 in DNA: TGTGCCAGCTCATCAGTGAAAGCGGGAGAGCAGTTCTTC. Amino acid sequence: CASSSVKAGEQFF.

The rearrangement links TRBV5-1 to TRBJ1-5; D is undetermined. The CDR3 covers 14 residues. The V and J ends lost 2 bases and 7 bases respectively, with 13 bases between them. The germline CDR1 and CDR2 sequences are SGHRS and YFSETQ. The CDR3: CASSFDPARQPQHF. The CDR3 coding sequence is TGCGCCAGCAGCTTTGACCCGGCCCGGCAGCCCCAGCATTTT.

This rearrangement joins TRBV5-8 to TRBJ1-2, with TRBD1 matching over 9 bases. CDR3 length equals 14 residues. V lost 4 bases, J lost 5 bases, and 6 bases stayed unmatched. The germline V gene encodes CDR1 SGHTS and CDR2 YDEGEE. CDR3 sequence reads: CASSGGQGLYGYTF. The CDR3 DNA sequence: TGTGCCAGCAGCGGGGGACAGGGCTTATATGGCTACACCTTC.

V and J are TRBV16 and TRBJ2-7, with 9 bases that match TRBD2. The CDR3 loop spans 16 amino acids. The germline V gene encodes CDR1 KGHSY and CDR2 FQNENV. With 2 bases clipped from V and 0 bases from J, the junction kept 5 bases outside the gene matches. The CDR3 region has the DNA TGTGCCAGCAGCCAAGGACTAGCGCTTAGCTCCTACGAGCAGTACTTC. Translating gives CASSQGLALSSYEQYF.

The CDR3 reads CASSLGGLGQAKNIQYF. CDR3 DNA sequence: TGTGCCAGCAGCTTGGGCGGGCTTGGGCAGGCCAAAAACATTCAGTACTTC. The genes are TRBV5-6 and TRBJ2-4, with D possibly TRBD2 on 5 matching bases. The length of the CDR3 is 17 residues. Germline V gene lookup returns CDR1 SGHDT and CDR2 YYEEEE. V was trimmed by 0 bases and J by 1 base, leaving 14 bases between them.

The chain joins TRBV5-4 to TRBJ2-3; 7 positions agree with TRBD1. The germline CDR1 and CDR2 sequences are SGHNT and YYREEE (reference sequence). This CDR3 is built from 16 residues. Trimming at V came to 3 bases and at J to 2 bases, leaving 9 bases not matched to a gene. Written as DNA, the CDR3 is TGTGCCAGCAGCTCCCCCACCGGGACAGCCACAGATACGCAGTATTTT. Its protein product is CASSSPTGTATDTQYF.

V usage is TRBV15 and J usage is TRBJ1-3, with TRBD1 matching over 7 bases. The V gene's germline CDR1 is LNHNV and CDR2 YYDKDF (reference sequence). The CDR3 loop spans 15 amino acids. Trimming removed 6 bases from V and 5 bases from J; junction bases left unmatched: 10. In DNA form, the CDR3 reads TGTGCCACCAGTCCCACTGGGACAGAGAGAAACACCATATATTTT. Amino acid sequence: CATSPTGTERNTIYF.

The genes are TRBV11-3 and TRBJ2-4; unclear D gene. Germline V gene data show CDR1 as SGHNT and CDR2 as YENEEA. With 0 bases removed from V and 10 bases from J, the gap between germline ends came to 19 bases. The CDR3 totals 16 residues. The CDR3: CASSLDPDSFYPIQYF. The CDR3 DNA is TGTGCCAGCAGCTTAGATCCCGATTCTTTCTACCCGATTCAGTACTTC.

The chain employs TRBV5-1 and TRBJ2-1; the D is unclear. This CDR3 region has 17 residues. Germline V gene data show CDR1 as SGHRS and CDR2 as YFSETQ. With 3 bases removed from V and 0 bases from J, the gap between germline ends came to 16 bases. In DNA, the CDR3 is TGCGCCAGCAGCTCGCGACTTGACGGACGCTCCTACAATGAGCAGTTCTTC. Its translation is CASSSRLDGRSYNEQFF.

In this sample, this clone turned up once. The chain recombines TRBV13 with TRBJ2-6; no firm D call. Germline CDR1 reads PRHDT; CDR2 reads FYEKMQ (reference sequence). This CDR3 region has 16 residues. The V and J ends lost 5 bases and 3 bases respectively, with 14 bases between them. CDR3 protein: CASSEETVVGANVLTF. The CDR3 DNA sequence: TGTGCCAGCAGCGAGGAGACGGTTGTTGGGGCCAACGTCCTGACTTTC.

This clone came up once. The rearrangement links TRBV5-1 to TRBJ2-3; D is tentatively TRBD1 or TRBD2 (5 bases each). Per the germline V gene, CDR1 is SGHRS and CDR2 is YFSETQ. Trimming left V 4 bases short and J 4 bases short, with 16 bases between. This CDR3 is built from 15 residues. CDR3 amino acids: CASSLGEGIADTQYF. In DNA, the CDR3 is TGCGCCAGCAGCCTGGGCGAGGGGATCGCAGATACGCAGTATTTT.

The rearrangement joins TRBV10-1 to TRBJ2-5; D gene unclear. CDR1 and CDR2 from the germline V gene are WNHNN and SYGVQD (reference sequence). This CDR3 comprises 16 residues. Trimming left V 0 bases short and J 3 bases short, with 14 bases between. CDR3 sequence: CASSESNQPRKETQYF. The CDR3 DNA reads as TGCGCCAGCAGTGAGTCGAACCAGCCCAGGAAAGAGACCCAGTACTTC.

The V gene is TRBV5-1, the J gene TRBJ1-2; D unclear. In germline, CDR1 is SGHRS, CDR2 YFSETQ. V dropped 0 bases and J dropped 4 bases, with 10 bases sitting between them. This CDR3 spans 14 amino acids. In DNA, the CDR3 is TGCGCCAGCAGCTTGGAGTGGTTGACCTATGGCTACACCTTC. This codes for CASSLEWLTYGYTF.

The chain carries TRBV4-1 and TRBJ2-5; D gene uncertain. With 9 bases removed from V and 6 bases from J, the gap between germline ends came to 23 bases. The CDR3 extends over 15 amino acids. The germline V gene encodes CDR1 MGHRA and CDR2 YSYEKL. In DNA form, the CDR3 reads TGCGCCAGTCCGATCTCAGGTCGGGCTACGAAGACCCAGTACTTC. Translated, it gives CASPISGRATKTQYF.